The next 23 T cell receptor beta chains were all read from a single sample in a study of control samples from healthy donors and cancer patients. The method was immunoSEQ multiplex PCR; TCRdb's version includes in-frame clones alone and lacks a portion of them. The sample has 70,000 or so clones; roughly 84% are singletons. The sample taken for sequencing was blood. These receptors were obtained from a man over 45 in good health.

This chain joins TRBV6-5 and TRBJ2-2, with D uncertain. The CDR3 is 15 amino acids. Germline CDR1 reads MNHEY; CDR2 reads SVGAGI. V lost 0 bases and J lost 6, with 11 bases in between. CDR3 bases: TGTGCCAGCAGTTACTCAGGGTATCTGGCCGGGGAGCTGTTTTTT. Translated, it gives CASSYSGYLAGELFF.

The rearrangement joins TRBV9 to TRBJ2-7; D possibly corresponds to TRBD2 (5 bases). The V and J ends lost 0 bases and 6 bases respectively, with 10 bases between them. The CDR3 has 13 amino acids. Germline V gene lookup returns CDR1 SGDLS and CDR2 YYNGEE. The CDR3 DNA reads TGTGCCAGCAGCGTAGGAGGGTTTACCGAGCAGTACTTC. Translation gives CASSVGGFTEQYF.

The chain is built from TRBV15 and TRBJ1-1; D unresolved. Trimming cost V 3 bases and J 4 bases, with 15 bases left between them. Germline-derived CDR1 and CDR2 are LNHNV and YYDKDF (reference sequence). CDR3 length: 15 amino acids. The CDR3 DNA is TGTGCCACCAGCAGGAGAATACCGCGGGTCACTGAAGCTTTCTTT. This sequence encodes CATSRRIPRVTEAFF. Full variable domain (missing parts from reference TRBV15 and TRBJ1-1): DAMVIQNPRYQVTQFGKPVTLSCSQTLNHNVMYWYQQKSSQAPKLLFHYYDKDFNNEADTPDNFQSRRPNTSFCFLDIRSPGLGDTAMYLCATSRRIPRVTEAFFGQGTRLTVV.

The genes are TRBV7-2 and TRBJ1-6; D unresolved. This CDR3 spans 15 amino acids. Germline assignment: CDR1 SGHTA and CDR2 FQGNSA. Deletions cut 4 bases from V and 7 bases from J, with 14 bases between. As DNA, the CDR3 is TGTGCCAGCAGCTCTACCGAGTCGACCAATTCACCCCTCCACTTT. It is translated as CASSSTESTNSPLHF.

The V call is TRBV15, the J call TRBJ2-1; D uncertain. V was shortened by 1 base and J by 4 bases, with 14 bases between the two germline ends. This CDR3 region has 16 residues. Germline V gene lookup returns CDR1 LNHNV and CDR2 YYDKDF (reference sequence). The CDR3: CATSRVGRKIYNEQFF. The CDR3 DNA is TGTGCCACCAGCAGAGTGGGCAGGAAGATTTACAATGAGCAGTTCTTC.

This chain links TRBV20-1 with TRBJ1-1; D is unresolved. Germline lookup yields CDR1 DFQATT and CDR2 SNEGSKA (reference sequence). The V gene lost 3 bases and the J gene lost 4 bases, with 6 bases spanning the gap. CDR3 length: 11 amino acids. CDR3 region: CSAREATEAFF. CDR3 in DNA: TGCAGTGCTAGGGAGGCCACTGAAGCTTTCTTT.

The genes are TRBV4-1 and TRBJ1-6; no definite D call. Germline CDR1 and CDR2: MGHRA and YSYEKL. CDR3 length: 15 amino acids. V was clipped by 0 bases and J by 10 bases, with 13 bases between them. CDR3 coding DNA: TGCGCCAGCAGCCAAGAAGGGTTGGTAGACTCACCCCTCCACTTT. Its protein is CASSQEGLVDSPLHF.

The chain couples TRBV10-3 to TRBJ1-2; D perhaps matches TRBD1 (6 bases). Germline V CDR1 and CDR2: ENHRY, SYGVKD. The CDR3 is made up of 13 amino acids. V lost 6 bases to trimming and J lost 10 bases, with 18 bases between them. CDR3 sequence: CAISLKGVDDYTF. CDR3 nucleotides: TGTGCCATCAGCTTGAAGGGGGTGGACGACTACACCTTC.

The chain employs TRBV29-1 and TRBJ2-2, with D perhaps matching TRBD1 (6 bases). Deletions cut 4 bases from V and 0 bases from J, with 12 bases between. CDR3 size: 15 residues. Germline V gives CDR1 SQVTM, CDR2 ANQGSEA. CDR3 amino acids: CSVAGVLANTGELFF. CDR3 in DNA: TGCAGCGTTGCAGGGGTACTAGCGAACACCGGGGAGCTGTTTTTT.

In its sample, this clone was seen a few times. The chain carries TRBV10-1 and TRBJ1-5; no definite D call. From germline, CDR1 is WNHNN and CDR2 SYGVQD (reference sequence). CDR3 length: 13 residues. V lost 4 bases to trimming and J lost 5 bases, with 9 bases between them. The CDR3 DNA reads TGCGCCAGCAGTGTTGGGCGGGATCAGCCCCAGCATTTT. Protein: CASSVGRDQPQHF.

Only one count was recorded for this clone. This chain connects TRBV29-1 to TRBJ1-5; 10 bases fit TRBD1. This CDR3 is 14 amino acids long. Looked up from germline, CDR1 is SQVTM and CDR2 is ANQGSEA. V was pared by 7 bases and J by 2 bases, with 5 bases of the junction left unmatched. CDR3: CSASGTGGNQPQHF. DNA of the CDR3: TGCAGCGCTTCCGGGACAGGGGGCAATCAGCCCCAGCATTTT.

The chain combines TRBV7-3 with TRBJ2-2; 7 positions match TRBD2. Germline trimming cut 5 bases from V and 0 bases from J; bases unmatched to any gene: 9. CDR1 and CDR2 from the germline V gene are SGHTA and FQGTGA. CDR3 size: 17 residues. This CDR3 reads CASSAMGGHSNTGELFF. The CDR3 DNA is TGTGCCAGCAGCGCGATGGGAGGGCACTCGAACACCGGGGAGCTGTTTTTT.

J is TRBJ1-2 and V is TRBV5-1; a weak D match, TRBD1 (6 bases). Germline assignment: CDR1 SGHRS and CDR2 YFSETQ. There are 16 residues in the CDR3. Trimming cost V 0 bases and J 0 bases, with 12 bases left between them. CDR3 sequence (DNA): TGCGCCAGCAGCTTGGGACAGGCTCCTTCTAACTATGGCTACACCTTC. Translating gives CASSLGQAPSNYGYTF.

This rearrangement joins TRBV7-2 to TRBJ2-1; unclear D gene. This CDR3 contains 16 residues. V lost 0 bases to trimming and J lost 4 bases, with 13 bases between them. Germline loops: CDR1 SGHTA, CDR2 FQGNSA. CDR3 amino acids: CASSLAGGAVYNEQFF. CDR3 coding DNA: TGTGCCAGCAGCTTAGCGGGCGGAGCTGTTTACAATGAGCAGTTCTTC.

Only one count was recorded for this clone. V is TRBV19 and J is TRBJ2-5, with D tentatively TRBD2 (5 bases). CDR3 length equals 13 residues. V lost 3 bases to trimming and J lost 5 bases, with 10 bases between them. From germline, CDR1 is LNHDA and CDR2 SQIVND (reference sequence). CDR3 sequence (DNA): TGTGCCAGTAGTATGGAGGTTTTGGAGACCCAGTACTTC. This encodes CASSMEVLETQYF.

Notes on this clone: The junction differs from germline at one of its ends, possibly a read error. The genes are TRBV30 and TRBJ2-2, with D possibly TRBD2 on 5 matching bases. Germline V CDR1 and CDR2: GTSNPN, SVGIG (reference sequence). This CDR3 has 12 residues. The CDR3 spells CAWSEGSRGAVF. The CDR3 nucleotides read TGTGCCTGGAGTGAAGGTTCCCGGGGAGCTGTTTTT.

This chain's CDR3 is CARSLIRQVPLLSNQPQHF. The CDR3 DNA is TGTGCCAGAAGCTTGATCAGACAGGTACCTCTCCTAAGCAATCAGCCCCAGCATTTT. The V call is TRBV7-5, the J call TRBJ1-5; TRBD1 is the table's D call, not checked against the DNA. TRBV7-5 counts as a pseudogene. CDR3 size: 19 residues.

The chain combines TRBV7-3 with TRBJ1-1; 7 nucleotides agree with TRBD1. CDR1 and CDR2 from the germline V gene are SGHTA and FQGTGA. This CDR3 spans 17 amino acids. V was pared by 2 bases and J by 0 bases, with 9 bases of the junction left unmatched. Here the CDR3 DNA reads TGTGCCAGCAGCTTAGGTAGGGGGCGCCTGATGAACACTGAAGCTTTCTTT. It is translated as CASSLGRGRLMNTEAFF.

The rearrangement joins TRBV13 to TRBJ1-3; D gene unclear. With 6 bases removed from V and 0 bases from J, the gap between germline ends came to 9 bases. The CDR3 extends over 14 amino acids. Looked up from germline, CDR1 is PRHDT and CDR2 is FYEKMQ (reference sequence). The CDR3 spells CASSSQSSGNTIYF. CDR3 nucleotides: TGTGCCAGCAGTAGTCAGAGCTCTGGAAACACCATATATTTT. Complete variable domain (other parts from reference TRBV13 and TRBJ1-3): AAGVIQSPRHLIKEKRETATLKCYPIPRHDTVYWYQQGPGQDPQFLISFYEKMQSDKGSIPDRFSAQQFSDYHSELNMSSLELGDSALYFCASSSQSSGNTIYFGEGSWLTVV.

V usage is TRBV19 and J usage is TRBJ1-2; 8 bases are a match to TRBD1. Germline loops: CDR1 LNHDA, CDR2 SQIVND (reference sequence). The CDR3 has 13 amino acids. The ends lost 5 bases at V and 6 bases at J; junction bases unmatched: 5. Here the CDR3 reads CASSLQGADGYTF. The CDR3 DNA is TGTGCCAGTAGTCTCCAGGGGGCTGATGGCTACACCTTC.

In its sample, this clone was seen many times. The chain links TRBV10-3 to TRBJ2-7; 9 positions match TRBD1. The CDR3 has 16 residues. Germline lookup yields CDR1 ENHRY and CDR2 SYGVKD. V lost 0 bases and J lost 5; bases outside the gene matches: 8. The CDR3 DNA is TGTGCCATCAGTGAGTCGCGCGGTGGGACAGGGAACGAGCAGTACTTC. It encodes CAISESRGGTGNEQYF.

The rearrangement joins TRBV7-2 to TRBJ2-1; 8 bases are a match to TRBD2. Losses at the gene ends were 4 bases for V and 3 bases for J; bases not matched to a gene: 5. The CDR3 totals 15 residues. CDR1 and CDR2 from the germline V gene are SGHTA and FQGNSA. CDR3 sequence reads: CASSSGGAFYNEQFF. CDR3 nucleotide sequence: TGTGCCAGCAGCTCGGGAGGGGCTTTCTACAATGAGCAGTTCTTC.

The chain couples TRBV7-2 to TRBJ1-1, with 11 bases fitting TRBD1. The V segment lost 3 bases and the J segment 5 bases; nucleotides outside the gene matches: 5. CDR3 length: 15 residues. The germline V gene encodes CDR1 SGHTA and CDR2 FQGNSA. DNA for the CDR3: TGTGCCAGCAGCTTCGGGACAGGGGGTAAAACTGAAGCTTTCTTT. Its translation is CASSFGTGGKTEAFF.